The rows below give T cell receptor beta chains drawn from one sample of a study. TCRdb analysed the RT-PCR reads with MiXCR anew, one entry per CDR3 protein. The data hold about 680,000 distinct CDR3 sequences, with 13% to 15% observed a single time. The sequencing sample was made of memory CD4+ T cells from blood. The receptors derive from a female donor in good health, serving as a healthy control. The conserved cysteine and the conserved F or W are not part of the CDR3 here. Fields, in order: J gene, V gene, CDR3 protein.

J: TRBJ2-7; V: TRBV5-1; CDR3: ASSLDPPAGPDEQY
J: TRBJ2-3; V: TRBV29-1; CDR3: SVRFSSTDTQY
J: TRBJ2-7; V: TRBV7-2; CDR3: ASSMGDRGTMEQY
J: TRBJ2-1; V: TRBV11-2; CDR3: ASRDPGLTNNEQF
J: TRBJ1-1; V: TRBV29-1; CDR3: SVPGVMNTEAF
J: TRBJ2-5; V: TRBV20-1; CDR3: SARDHWGQETQY
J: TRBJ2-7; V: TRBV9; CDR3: ASSVGGGGQAPYEQY
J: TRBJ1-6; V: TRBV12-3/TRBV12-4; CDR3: ASSFWGLGSPLH
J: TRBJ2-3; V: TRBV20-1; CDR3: SAPGLAGGTDTQY
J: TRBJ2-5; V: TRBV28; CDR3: ASRQGGETQY
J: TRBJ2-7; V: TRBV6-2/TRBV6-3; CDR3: ASRQEGTGPSYEQY
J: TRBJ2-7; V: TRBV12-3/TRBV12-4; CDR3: ASSSRSYEQY
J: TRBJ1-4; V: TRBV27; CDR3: ASSLSGYGEKLF
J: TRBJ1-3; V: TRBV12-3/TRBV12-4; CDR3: ASASSRSGNTIY
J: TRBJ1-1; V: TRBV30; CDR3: AWSRGSTEAF
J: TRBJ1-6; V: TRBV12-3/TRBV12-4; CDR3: ASSFPDSPLH
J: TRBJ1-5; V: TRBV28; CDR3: ASTPPPGQGKEGQPQH
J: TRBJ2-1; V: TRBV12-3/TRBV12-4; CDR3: ASSLGLAGERQF
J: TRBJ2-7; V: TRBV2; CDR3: ASSEAGTGGSSSYEQY
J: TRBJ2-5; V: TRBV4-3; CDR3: ASSQDKGQETQY
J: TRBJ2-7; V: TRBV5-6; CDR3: ASSLYRDSD
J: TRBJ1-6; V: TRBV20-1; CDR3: SAKPGTSPLH
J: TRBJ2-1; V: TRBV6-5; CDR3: ASSYSSGLEQF
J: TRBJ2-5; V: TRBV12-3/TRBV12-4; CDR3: ASSISGAQETQY
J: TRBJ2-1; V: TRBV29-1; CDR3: SVKTAGGRSYNEQF
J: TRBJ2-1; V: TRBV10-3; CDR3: AITSDRGHEQF
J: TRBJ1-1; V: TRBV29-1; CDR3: SVHLMDTLNTEAF
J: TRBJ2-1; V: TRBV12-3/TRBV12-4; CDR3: ASSLLVSANHEQF
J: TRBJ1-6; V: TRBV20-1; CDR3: SAREPVGNSPLH
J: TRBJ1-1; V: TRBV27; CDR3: ASSATGGRAEAF
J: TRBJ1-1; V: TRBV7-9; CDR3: ASSLGMYPENTEAF
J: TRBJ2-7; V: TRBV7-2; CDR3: ASSLAGGQTSYEQY
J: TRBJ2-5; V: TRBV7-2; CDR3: ASSPPQRAWETQY
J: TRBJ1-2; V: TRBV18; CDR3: ASSRLTDRGGYT
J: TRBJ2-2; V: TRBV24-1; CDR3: ATSDPPGQGTNTGELF
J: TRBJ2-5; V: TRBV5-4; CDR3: ASSNTGLAVRETQY
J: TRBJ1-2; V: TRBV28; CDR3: ASSSAGAGTYGYT
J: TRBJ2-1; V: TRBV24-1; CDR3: ATSDHGQGEQF
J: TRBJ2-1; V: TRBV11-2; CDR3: ASSITSPGSNEQF
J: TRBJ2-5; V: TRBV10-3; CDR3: ATSSEKETQY
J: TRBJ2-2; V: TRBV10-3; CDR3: AISDTMNTGELF
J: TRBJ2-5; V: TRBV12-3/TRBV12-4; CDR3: ASSLEPQGKTQY
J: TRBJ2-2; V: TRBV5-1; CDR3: ASQLWTPANTGELF
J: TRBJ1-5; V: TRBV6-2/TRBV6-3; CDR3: ASSPYPGTGDQPQH
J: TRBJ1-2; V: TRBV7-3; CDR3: ATPPGLNYGYT
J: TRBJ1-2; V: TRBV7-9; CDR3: ASSISYGYT
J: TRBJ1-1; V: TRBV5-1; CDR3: ASSLGRSHVNTEAF
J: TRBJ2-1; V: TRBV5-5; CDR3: ASSPLANEYNEQF
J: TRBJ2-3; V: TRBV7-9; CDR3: ASSFQVAADTQY